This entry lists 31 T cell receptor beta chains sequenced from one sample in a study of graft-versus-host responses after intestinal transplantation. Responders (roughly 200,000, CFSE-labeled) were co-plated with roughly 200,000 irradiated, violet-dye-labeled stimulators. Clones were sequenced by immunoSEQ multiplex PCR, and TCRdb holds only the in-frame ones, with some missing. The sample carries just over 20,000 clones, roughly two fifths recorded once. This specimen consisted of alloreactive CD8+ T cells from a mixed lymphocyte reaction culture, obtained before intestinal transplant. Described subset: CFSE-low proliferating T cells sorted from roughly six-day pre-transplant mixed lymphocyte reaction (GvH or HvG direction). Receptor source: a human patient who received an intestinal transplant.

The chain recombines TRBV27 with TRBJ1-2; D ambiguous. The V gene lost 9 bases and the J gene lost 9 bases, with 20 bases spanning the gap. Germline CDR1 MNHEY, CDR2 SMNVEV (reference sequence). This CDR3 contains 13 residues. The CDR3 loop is CASRTFGSGSYTF. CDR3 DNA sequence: TGTGCCAGTAGGACCTTCGGCAGTGGGAGCTACACCTTC.

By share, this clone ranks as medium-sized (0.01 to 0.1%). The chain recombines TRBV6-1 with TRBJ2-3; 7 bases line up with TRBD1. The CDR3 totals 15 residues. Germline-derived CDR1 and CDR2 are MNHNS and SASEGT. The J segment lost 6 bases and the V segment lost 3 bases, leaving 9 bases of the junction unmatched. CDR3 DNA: TGTGCCAGCAGTGACCCGGGACAGCCACCTGATACGCAGTATTTT. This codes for CASSDPGQPPDTQYF.

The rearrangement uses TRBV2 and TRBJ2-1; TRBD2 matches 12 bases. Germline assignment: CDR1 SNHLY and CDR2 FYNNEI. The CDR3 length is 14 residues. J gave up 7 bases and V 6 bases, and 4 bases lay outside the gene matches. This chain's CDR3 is CASRGTSGYNEQFF. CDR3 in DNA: TGTGCCAGCAGGGGGACTAGCGGGTATAATGAGCAGTTCTTC.

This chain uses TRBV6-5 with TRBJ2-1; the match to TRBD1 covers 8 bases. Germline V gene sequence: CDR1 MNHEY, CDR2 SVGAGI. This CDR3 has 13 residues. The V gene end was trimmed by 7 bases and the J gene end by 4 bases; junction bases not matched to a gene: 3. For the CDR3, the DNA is TGTGCCAGCACCCGACAGGGGTACAATGAGCAGTTCTTC. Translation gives CASTRQGYNEQFF.

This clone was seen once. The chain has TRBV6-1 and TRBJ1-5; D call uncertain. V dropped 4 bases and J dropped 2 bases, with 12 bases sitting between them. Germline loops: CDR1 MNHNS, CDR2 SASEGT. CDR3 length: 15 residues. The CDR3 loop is CASSASREGNQPQHF. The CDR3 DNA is TGTGCCAGCAGTGCCTCGAGGGAAGGCAATCAGCCCCAGCATTTT.

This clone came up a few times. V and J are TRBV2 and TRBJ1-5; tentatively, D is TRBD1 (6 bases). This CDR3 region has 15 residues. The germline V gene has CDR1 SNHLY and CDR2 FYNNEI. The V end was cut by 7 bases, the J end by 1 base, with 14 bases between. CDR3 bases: TGTGCCAGCACCGAGGACAGATTGAGCAATCAGCCCCAGCATTTT. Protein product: CASTEDRLSNQPQHF.

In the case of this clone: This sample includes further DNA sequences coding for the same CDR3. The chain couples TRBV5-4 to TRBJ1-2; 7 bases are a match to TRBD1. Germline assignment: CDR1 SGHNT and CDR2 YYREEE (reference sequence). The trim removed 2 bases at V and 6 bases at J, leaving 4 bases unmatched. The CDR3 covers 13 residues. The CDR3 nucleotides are TGTGCCAGCAGCTTAAGACAGGGTGATGGCTACACCTTC. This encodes CASSLRQGDGYTF.

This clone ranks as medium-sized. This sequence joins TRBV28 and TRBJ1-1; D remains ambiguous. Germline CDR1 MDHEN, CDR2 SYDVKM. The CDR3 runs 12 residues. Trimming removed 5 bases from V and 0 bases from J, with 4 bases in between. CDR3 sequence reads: CASSPLNTEAFF. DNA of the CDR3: TGTGCCAGCAGTCCATTGAACACTGAAGCTTTCTTT.

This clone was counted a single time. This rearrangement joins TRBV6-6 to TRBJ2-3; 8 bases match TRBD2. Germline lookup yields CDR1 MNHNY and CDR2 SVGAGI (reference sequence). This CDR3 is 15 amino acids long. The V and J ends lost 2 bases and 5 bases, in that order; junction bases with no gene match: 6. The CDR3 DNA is TGTGCCAGCAGTTACCTCGGACTAGCTGGAGATACGCAGTATTTT. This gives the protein CASSYLGLAGDTQYF.

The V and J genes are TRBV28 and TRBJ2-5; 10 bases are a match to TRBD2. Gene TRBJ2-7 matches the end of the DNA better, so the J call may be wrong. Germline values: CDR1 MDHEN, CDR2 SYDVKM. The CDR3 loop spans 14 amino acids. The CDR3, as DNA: TGTGCCAGCAAACGTAGCGGGAGGCCCTACGAGCAGTACTTC. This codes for CASKRSGRPYEQYF.

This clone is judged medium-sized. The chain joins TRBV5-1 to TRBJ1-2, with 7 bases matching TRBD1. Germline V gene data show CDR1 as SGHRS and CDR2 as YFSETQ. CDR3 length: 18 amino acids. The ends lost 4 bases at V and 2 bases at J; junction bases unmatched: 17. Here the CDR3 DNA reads TGCGCCAGCAGCATACCGTCGGGACAGAATCCCATCAACTATGGCTACACCTTC. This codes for CASSIPSGQNPINYGYTF.

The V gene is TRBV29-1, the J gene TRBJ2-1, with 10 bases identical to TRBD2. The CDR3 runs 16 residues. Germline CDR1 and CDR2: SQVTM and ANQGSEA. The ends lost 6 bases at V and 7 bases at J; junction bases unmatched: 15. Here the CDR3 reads CSVSPLLAGPANEQFF. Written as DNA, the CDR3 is TGCAGCGTCAGCCCTCTACTAGCGGGACCCGCTAATGAGCAGTTCTTC.

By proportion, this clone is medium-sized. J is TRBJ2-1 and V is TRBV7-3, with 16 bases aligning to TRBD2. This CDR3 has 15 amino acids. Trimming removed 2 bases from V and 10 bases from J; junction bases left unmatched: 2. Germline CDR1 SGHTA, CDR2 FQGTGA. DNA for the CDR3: TGTGCCAGCAGCTTACCGGGACTAGCGGGAGGGGAGCAGTTCTTC. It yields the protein CASSLPGLAGGEQFF.

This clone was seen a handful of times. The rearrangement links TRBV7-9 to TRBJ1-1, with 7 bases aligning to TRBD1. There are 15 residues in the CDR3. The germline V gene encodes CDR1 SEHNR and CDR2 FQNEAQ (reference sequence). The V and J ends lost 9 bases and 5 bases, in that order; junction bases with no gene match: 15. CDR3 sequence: CASKPGTARRTEAFF. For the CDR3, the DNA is TGTGCCAGTAAACCAGGGACAGCCCGTCGGACTGAAGCTTTCTTT.

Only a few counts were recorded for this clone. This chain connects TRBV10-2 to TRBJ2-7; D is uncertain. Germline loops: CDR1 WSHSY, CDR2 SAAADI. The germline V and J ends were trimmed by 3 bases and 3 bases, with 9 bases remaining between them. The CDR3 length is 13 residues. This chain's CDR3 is CASSEGIYYEQYF. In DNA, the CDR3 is TGCGCCAGCAGTGAAGGCATCTACTACGAGCAGTACTTC.

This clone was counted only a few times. This CDR3 reads CAGSGEGNTEAFF. The CDR3 DNA is TGTGCCGGCTCGGGGGAAGGGAACACTGAAGCTTTCTTT. The rearrangement links TRBV6-6 to TRBJ1-1, with D possibly being TRBD1 (5 bases). V lost 11 bases and J lost 1, with 14 bases in between. CDR3 length: 13 residues. CDR1 and CDR2 from the germline V gene are MNHNY and SVGAGI (reference sequence).

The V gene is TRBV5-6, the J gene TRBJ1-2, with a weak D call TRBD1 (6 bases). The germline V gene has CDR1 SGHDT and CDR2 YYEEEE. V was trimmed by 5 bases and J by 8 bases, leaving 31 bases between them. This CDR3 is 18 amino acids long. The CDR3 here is CASRRPLDRGGGARGYTF. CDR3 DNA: TGTGCCAGCAGACGTCCATTGGATAGAGGCGGGGGCGCACGGGGCTACACCTTC.

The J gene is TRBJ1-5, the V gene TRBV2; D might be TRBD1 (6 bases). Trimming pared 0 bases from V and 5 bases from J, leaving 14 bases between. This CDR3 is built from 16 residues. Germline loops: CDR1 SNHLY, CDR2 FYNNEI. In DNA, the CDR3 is TGTGCCAGCAGTGAAGCCCAGTTACAGGGTGATCAGCCCCAGCATTTT. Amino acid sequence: CASSEAQLQGDQPQHF.

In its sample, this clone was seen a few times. The CDR3 loop is CASSMPSFWGEAFF. The CDR3 DNA follows: TGTGCCAGTAGTATGCCCTCTTTTTGGGGCGAAGCTTTCTTT. The genes are TRBV19 and TRBJ1-1; D is possibly TRBD1 (5 bases). V was shortened by 3 bases and J by 8 bases, with 16 bases between the two germline ends. The CDR3 is 14 amino acids. Germline CDR1 reads LNHDA; CDR2 reads SQIVND (reference sequence). Full variable domain (outside the CDR3, taken from reference TRBV19 and TRBJ1-1): DGGITQSPKYLFRKEGQNVTLSCEQNLNHDAMYWYRQDPGQGLRLIYYSQIVNDFQKGDIAEGYSVSREKKESFPLTVTSAQKNPTAFYLCASSMPSFWGEAFFGQGTRLTVV.

CDR3 bases: TGTGCCAGCAGCTTATATTACGCAGGGACGGGGGAGCAGTACTTC. It is translated as CASSLYYAGTGEQYF. This chain connects TRBV7-3 to TRBJ2-7; D might be TRBD1 or TRBD2, each matching 5 bases. The V end lost 2 bases, the J end lost 7 bases, and 18 bases lay between the germline ends. Per the germline V gene, CDR1 is SGHTA and CDR2 is FQGTGA. The CDR3 has 15 residues.

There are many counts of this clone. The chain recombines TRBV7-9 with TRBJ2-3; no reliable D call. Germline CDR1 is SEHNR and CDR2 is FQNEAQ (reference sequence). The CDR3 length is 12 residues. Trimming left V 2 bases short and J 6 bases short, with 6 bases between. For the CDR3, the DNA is TGTGCCAGCAGCTTACTTGGCGATACGCAGTATTTT. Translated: CASSLLGDTQYF.

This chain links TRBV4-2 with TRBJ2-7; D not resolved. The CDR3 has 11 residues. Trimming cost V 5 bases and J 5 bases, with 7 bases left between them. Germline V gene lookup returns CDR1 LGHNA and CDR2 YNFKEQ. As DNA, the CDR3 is TGTGCCAGCAGCTTGTTGAACGAGCAGTACTTC. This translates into CASSLLNEQYF.

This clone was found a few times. In nucleotides, the CDR3 is TGTGCCAGCAGTTACTCAACGACAGGGTTCTACGAGCAGTACTTC. Translated: CASSYSTTGFYEQYF. V is TRBV6-5 and J is TRBJ2-7; 7 bases are shared with TRBD1. Germline CDR1 and CDR2: MNHEY and SVGAGI. J gave up 3 bases and V 0 bases, and 5 bases lay outside the gene matches. The CDR3 extends over 15 amino acids.

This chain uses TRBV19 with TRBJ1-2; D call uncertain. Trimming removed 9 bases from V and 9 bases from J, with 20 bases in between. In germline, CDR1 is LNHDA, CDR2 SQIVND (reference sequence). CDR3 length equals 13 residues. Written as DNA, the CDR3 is TGTGCCAGCAGAACCGTCAGCCCCGGAAGCTACACCTTC. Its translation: CASRTVSPGSYTF.

Here the CDR3 reads CASSLVRSNYGYTF. CDR3 sequence (DNA): TGTGCCAGCAGTTTAGTGCGGTCCAACTATGGCTACACCTTC. The V and J genes are TRBV28 and TRBJ1-2; D gene ambiguous. CDR1 is MDHEN, CDR2 SYDVKM, per germline. V was cut by 2 bases and J by 2 bases, with 9 bases left in between. The CDR3 totals 14 residues.

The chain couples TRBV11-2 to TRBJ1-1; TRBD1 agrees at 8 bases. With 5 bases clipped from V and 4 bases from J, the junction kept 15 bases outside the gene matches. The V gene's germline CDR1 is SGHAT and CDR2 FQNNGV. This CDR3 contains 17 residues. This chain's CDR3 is CASSPPQGAKGVTEAFF. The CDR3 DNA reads TGTGCCAGCAGCCCCCCTCAGGGGGCGAAGGGTGTCACTGAAGCTTTCTTT.

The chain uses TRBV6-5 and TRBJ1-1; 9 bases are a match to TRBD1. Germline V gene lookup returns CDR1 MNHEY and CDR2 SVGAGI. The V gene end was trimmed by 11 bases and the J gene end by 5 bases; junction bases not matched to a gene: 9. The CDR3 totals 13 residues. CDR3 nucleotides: TGTGCCGGTCGGACAGGGGAAGGGACTGAAGCTTTCTTT. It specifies CAGRTGEGTEAFF.

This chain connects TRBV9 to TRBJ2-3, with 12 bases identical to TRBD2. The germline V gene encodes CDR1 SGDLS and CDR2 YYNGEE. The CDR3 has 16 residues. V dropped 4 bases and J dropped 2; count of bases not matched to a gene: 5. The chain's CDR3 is CASSSLAGGTTDTQYF. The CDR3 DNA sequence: TGTGCCAGCAGCAGTCTAGCGGGAGGGACCACAGATACGCAGTATTTT.

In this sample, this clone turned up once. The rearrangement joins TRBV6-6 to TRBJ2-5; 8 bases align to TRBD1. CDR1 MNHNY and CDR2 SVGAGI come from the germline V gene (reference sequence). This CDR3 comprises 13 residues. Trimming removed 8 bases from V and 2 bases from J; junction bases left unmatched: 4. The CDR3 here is CASRWTGQETQYF. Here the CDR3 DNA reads TGTGCCAGCCGATGGACAGGGCAAGAGACCCAGTACTTC.

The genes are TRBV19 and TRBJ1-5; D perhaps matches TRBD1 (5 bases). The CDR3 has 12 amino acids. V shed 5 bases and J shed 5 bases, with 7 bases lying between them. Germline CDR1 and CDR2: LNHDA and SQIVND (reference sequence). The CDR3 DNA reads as TGTGCCAGTAGTCAGGGATATCAGCCCCAGCATTTT. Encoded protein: CASSQGYQPQHF. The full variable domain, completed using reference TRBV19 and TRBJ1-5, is DGGITQSPKYLFRKEGQNVTLSCEQNLNHDAMYWYRQDPGQGLRLIYYSQIVNDFQKGDIAEGYSVSREKKESFPLTVTSAQKNPTAFYLCASSQGYQPQHFGDGTRLSIL.

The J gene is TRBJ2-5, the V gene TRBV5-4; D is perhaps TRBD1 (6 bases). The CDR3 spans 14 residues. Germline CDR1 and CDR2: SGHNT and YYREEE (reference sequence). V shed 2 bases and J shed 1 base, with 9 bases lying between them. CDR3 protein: CASSLQGSQETQYF. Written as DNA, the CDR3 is TGTGCCAGCAGCTTACAGGGTTCCCAAGAGACCCAGTACTTC. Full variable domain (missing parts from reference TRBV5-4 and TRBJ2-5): ETGVTQSPTHLIKTRGQQVTLRCSSQSGHNTVSWYQQALGQGPQFIFQYYREEENGRGNFPPRFSGLQFPNYSSELNVNALELDDSALYLCASSLQGSQETQYFGPGTRLLVL.